These 21 T cell receptor beta chains share one sample of origin, sequenced in a study of cytomegalovirus exposure and HLA in healthy donors. 13 Jbeta primers and 60 Vbeta primers were used for the PCR. Sequencing was performed with immunoSEQ multiplex PCR; in TCRdb, only in-frame clones are kept and a portion is missing. Among approximately 74,000 clones, 60% to 70% were seen once, and the ten largest hold around 5%. The sample taken for sequencing was PBMCs. These receptors all stem from a man aged 25-40 years in good health and CMV-seropositive.

The rearrangement joins TRBV18 to TRBJ1-4, with 8 bases aligning to TRBD1. Germline V lookup: CDR1 KGHSH, CDR2 LQKENI. CDR3 length equals 15 residues. The V gene end was trimmed by 3 bases and the J gene end by 5 bases; junction bases not matched to a gene: 5. This CDR3 reads CASSPEGTGNEKLFF. DNA for the CDR3: TGTGCCAGCTCACCGGAGGGGACAGGCAATGAAAAACTGTTTTTT. The full variable domain, its missing parts supplied by reference TRBV18 and TRBJ1-4, is NAGVMQNPRHLVRRRGQEARLRCSPMKGHSHVYWYRQLPEEGLKFMVYLQKENIIDESGMPKERFSAEFPKEGPSILRIQQVVRGDSAAYFCASSPEGTGNEKLFFGSGTQLSVL.

There are a few counts of this clone. The J gene is TRBJ1-1, the V gene TRBV7-9; possible D gene TRBD1, 5 bases. Germline V gene sequence: CDR1 SEHNR, CDR2 FQNEAQ (reference sequence). Trimming took 10 bases from V and 4 from J, leaving 16 bases between them. This CDR3 comprises 13 residues. This chain's CDR3 is CATRDFPPTEAFF. In DNA, the CDR3 is TGTGCCACCCGGGACTTTCCACCCACTGAAGCTTTCTTT.

The chain recombines TRBV19 with TRBJ1-5; D unclear. V shed 3 bases and J shed 7 bases, with 10 bases lying between them. In germline, CDR1 is LNHDA, CDR2 SQIVND (reference sequence). The CDR3 has 13 amino acids. CDR3 in amino acids: CASSMTPAQPQHF. The CDR3 coding sequence is TGTGCCAGTAGTATGACTCCCGCCCAGCCCCAGCATTTT.

This chain joins TRBV5-1 and TRBJ1-4; 11 bases agree with TRBD1. The germline V gene encodes CDR1 SGHRS and CDR2 YFSETQ. The CDR3 has 16 residues. J was trimmed by 8 bases and V by 0 bases; bases with no gene match: 6. The CDR3 here is CASSLAGDRGTEKLFF. The CDR3 nucleotides are TGCGCCAGCAGCTTGGCCGGGGACAGGGGGACAGAAAAACTGTTTTTT.

Here the CDR3 DNA reads TGTGCCAGCAGTTACTCGACAGGGGCCGACTATGGCTACACCTTC. It codes for CASSYSTGADYGYTF. The chain links TRBV6-5 to TRBJ1-2, with 8 bases matching TRBD1. The CDR3 is 15 amino acids. Per germline, CDR1 MNHEY and CDR2 SVGAGI. V shed 0 bases and J 3 bases; nucleotides not matched to a gene: 3.

The J gene is TRBJ1-1, the V gene TRBV5-6, with TRBD1 matching over 9 bases. CDR3 length: 16 amino acids. Losses at the gene ends were 3 bases for V and 5 bases for J; bases not matched to a gene: 11. The germline V gene encodes CDR1 SGHDT and CDR2 YYEEEE. The CDR3 region is CASSWAAQGARTEAFF. CDR3 nucleotide sequence: TGTGCCAGCAGCTGGGCGGCACAGGGGGCGCGGACTGAAGCTTTCTTT.

The genes are TRBV2 and TRBJ2-1; D perhaps matches TRBD1 (5 bases). Looked up from germline, CDR1 is SNHLY and CDR2 is FYNNEI. The length of the CDR3 is 14 residues. V dropped 4 bases and J dropped 5 bases, with 12 bases sitting between them. The CDR3 DNA follows: TGTGCCAGCAGTGTCCAGGGCCTAAACAATGAGCAGTTCTTC. This translates into CASSVQGLNNEQFF.

This clone was found a few times. V and J are TRBV28 and TRBJ1-2; D gene unclear. CDR1 and CDR2 from the germline V gene are MDHEN and SYDVKM. Trimming pared 4 bases from V and 5 bases from J, leaving 11 bases between. The CDR3 consists of 13 residues. CDR3 nucleotides: TGTGCCAGCAGTTGGGAGCAGAATTATGGCTACACCTTC. Translated: CASSWEQNYGYTF.

The chain recombines TRBV7-6 with TRBJ2-2; tentative D call: TRBD1 (6 bases). The V end lost 3 bases, the J end lost 3 bases, and 11 bases lay between the germline ends. Germline assignment: CDR1 SGHVS and CDR2 FNYEAQ. CDR3 length: 15 residues. This CDR3 reads CASSFRDTDTGELFF. DNA for the CDR3: TGTGCCAGCAGCTTCCGGGACACCGACACCGGGGAGCTGTTTTTT.

The chain recombines TRBV19 with TRBJ2-7, with 11 bases identical to TRBD2. J gave up 3 bases and V 10 bases, and 11 bases lay outside the gene matches. In germline, CDR1 is LNHDA, CDR2 SQIVND (reference sequence). The CDR3 has 15 amino acids. CDR3 amino acids: CATMAPGLAVYEQYF. For the CDR3, the DNA is TGTGCCACCATGGCACCGGGACTAGCGGTCTACGAGCAGTACTTC.

CDR3 in amino acids: CASSQTISYGYTF. CDR3 DNA sequence: TGTGCCAGCAGTCAAACCATCAGCTATGGCTACACCTTC. The rearrangement joins TRBV28 to TRBJ1-2; no reliable D call. V lost 5 bases, J lost 4 bases, and 11 bases lay in between. This CDR3 has 13 amino acids. Germline CDR1 MDHEN, CDR2 SYDVKM.

This rearrangement joins TRBV6-4 to TRBJ2-3, with D possibly matching TRBD2 (6 bases). Trimming removed 6 bases at V and 0 bases at J, with 16 bases between. Germline CDR1 reads MRHNA; CDR2 reads SNTAGT. The CDR3 loop spans 16 amino acids. CDR3 sequence reads: CASSIISGGSTDTQYF. The CDR3 region has the DNA TGTGCCAGCAGCATAATTAGCGGAGGGAGCACAGATACGCAGTATTTT.

The rearrangement links TRBV19 to TRBJ1-6; 9 nucleotides align to TRBD1. The CDR3 totals 13 residues. V lost 7 bases to trimming and J lost 7 bases; unmatched junction nucleotides: 2. CDR1 LNHDA and CDR2 SQIVND come from the germline V gene (reference sequence). This chain's CDR3 is CASIDRGNSPLHF. The CDR3 bases are TGTGCCAGTATCGACAGGGGGAATTCACCCCTCCACTTT.

V gene TRBV28 combines with J gene TRBJ1-6; D perhaps matches TRBD1 (6 bases). CDR3 size: 14 residues. Germline V gene sequence: CDR1 MDHEN, CDR2 SYDVKM. Trimming stripped 6 bases from V and 6 bases from J, with 12 bases between. The CDR3 sequence: CASSKQGTNSPLHF. CDR3 bases: TGTGCCAGCAGCAAACAGGGAACTAATTCACCCCTCCACTTT. Full variable domain (rest looked up from reference TRBV28 and TRBJ1-6): DVKVTQSSRYLVKRTGEKVFLECVQDMDHENMFWYRQDPGLGLRLIYFSYDVKMKEKGDIPEGYSVSREKKERFSLILESASTNQTSMYLCASSKQGTNSPLHFGNGTRLTVT.

To note about this clone: Other nucleotide sequences in the sample specify the same CDR3. V gene TRBV7-9 combines with J gene TRBJ2-5, with D tentatively TRBD1 (5 bases). V lost 3 bases to trimming and J lost 5 bases, with 13 bases between them. Germline-derived CDR1 and CDR2 are SEHNR and FQNEAQ (reference sequence). This CDR3 has 14 amino acids. Here the CDR3 DNA reads TGTGCCAGCAGCTTGGCCACAGGAGTGGAGACCCAGTACTTC. Translating gives CASSLATGVETQYF.

This clone was observed a handful of times. The J gene is TRBJ2-5, the V gene TRBV29-1; D may be TRBD2 (6 bases). The DNA matches TRBJ2-7 better at its end, which makes the J call doubtful. Germline loops: CDR1 SQVTM, CDR2 ANQGSEA. This CDR3 contains 13 residues. The CDR3 here is CSVVTGVYYEQYF. CDR3 nucleotide sequence: TGCAGCGTTGTGACGGGAGTTTACTACGAGCAGTACTTC.

The count of this clone is one. The same CDR3 arises from other DNA sequences in this sample as well. The chain combines TRBV2 with TRBJ1-1; unclear D gene. In germline, CDR1 is SNHLY, CDR2 FYNNEI. There are 13 residues in the CDR3. V lost 4 bases, J lost 3 bases, and 9 bases lay in between. The CDR3 protein is CASSVDPDTEAFF. The CDR3 DNA reads as TGTGCCAGCAGTGTAGATCCGGACACTGAAGCTTTCTTT.

This chain links TRBV6-1 with TRBJ1-2, with D possibly being TRBD1 (5 bases). Germline CDR1 is MNHNS and CDR2 is SASEGT. Trimming took 4 bases from V and 5 from J, leaving 14 bases between them. The CDR3 is 14 amino acids. CDR3 DNA: TGTGCCAGCAGTGGTGCCGGGGGTAATTATGGCTACACCTTC. It encodes CASSGAGGNYGYTF.

This clone turned up a few times. The chain joins TRBV12-5 to TRBJ1-6; D is uncertain. V lost 2 bases, J lost 11 bases, and 7 bases lay in between. CDR1 is LGHNT and CDR2 is FRNRAP in the germline V gene. The CDR3 extends over 12 amino acids. CDR3 DNA sequence: TGTGCTAGTGGTTTGAGCAGGACACCCCTCCACTTT. This sequence encodes CASGLSRTPLHF.

This rearrangement joins TRBV28 to TRBJ1-1, with a tentative D call TRBD1 (6 bases). The CDR3 is 17 residues long. V lost 3 bases to trimming and J lost 1 base, with 18 bases between them. Germline V gives CDR1 MDHEN, CDR2 SYDVKM. CDR3 coding DNA: TGTGCCAGCAGTTTGTCACGTCCCAGGGGATCGAACACTGAAGCTTTCTTT. Encoded protein: CASSLSRPRGSNTEAFF.

This clone was seen more than once but under ten times. Within the sample, other DNA sequences also encode this same CDR3. This chain links TRBV7-2 with TRBJ2-5; 8 positions match TRBD2. The germline V gene has CDR1 SGHTA and CDR2 FQGNSA. V was pared by 1 base and J by 4 bases, with 2 bases of the junction left unmatched. CDR3 length: 14 residues. CDR3 coding DNA: TGTGCCAGCAGCTTAGTTGCGGGGGGAGAGACCCAGTACTTC. Amino acid sequence: CASSLVAGGETQYF.